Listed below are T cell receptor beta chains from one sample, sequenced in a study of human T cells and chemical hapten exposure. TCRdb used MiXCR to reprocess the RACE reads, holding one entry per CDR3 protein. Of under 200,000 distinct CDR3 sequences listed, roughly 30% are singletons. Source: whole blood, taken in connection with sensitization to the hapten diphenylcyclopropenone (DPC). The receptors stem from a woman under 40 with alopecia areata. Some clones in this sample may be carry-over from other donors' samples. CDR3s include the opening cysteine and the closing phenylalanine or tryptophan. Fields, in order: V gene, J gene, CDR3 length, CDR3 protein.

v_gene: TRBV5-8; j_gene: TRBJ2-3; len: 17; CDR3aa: CASSPRTSGGAWDTQYF
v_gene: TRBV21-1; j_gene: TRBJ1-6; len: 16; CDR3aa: CASSTGDSKYNSPLHF
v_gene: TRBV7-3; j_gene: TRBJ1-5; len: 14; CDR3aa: CASSLMYRNQPQHF
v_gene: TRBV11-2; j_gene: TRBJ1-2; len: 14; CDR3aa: CASSQLQGGYGYTF
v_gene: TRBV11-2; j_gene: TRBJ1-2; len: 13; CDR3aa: CASSQRGYNGYTF
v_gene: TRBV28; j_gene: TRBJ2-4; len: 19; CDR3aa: CASSLPPGAPRLAKNIQYF
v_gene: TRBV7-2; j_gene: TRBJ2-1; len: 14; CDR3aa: CASSFGTSNNEQFF
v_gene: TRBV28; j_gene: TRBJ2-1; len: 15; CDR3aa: CASSYDLYRVNEQFF
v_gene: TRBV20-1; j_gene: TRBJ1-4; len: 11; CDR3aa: CSAEDGEKLFF
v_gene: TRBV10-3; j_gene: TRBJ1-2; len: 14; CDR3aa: CAIRGDRVGYGYTF
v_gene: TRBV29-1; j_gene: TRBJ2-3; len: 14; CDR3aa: CSVTILAGIDTQYF
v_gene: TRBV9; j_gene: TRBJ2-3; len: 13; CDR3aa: CASSEGERYTQYF
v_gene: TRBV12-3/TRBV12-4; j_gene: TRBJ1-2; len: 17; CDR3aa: CASSPSPLGQGDHGYTF
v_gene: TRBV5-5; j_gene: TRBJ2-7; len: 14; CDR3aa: CASSPLGQTYEQYF
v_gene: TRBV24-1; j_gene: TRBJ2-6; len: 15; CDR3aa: CATSAGGSGANVLTF
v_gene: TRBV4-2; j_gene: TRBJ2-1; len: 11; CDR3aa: CASSQEWEQFF
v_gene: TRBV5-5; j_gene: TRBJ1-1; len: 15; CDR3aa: CASSLTRAGNTEAFF
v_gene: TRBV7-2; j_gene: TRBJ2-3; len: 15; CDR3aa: CASSLGQLGGSTQYF
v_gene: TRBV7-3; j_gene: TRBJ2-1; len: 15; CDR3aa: CASSLTRLDYNEQFF
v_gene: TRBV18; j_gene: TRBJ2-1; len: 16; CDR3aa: CASSPPLDVSYNEQFF
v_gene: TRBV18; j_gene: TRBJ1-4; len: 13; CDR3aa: CASSPALHEKLFF
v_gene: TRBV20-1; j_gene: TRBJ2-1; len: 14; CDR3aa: CSARMTGAGNEQFF
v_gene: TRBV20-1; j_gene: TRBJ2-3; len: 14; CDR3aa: CSAREQGYTDTQYF
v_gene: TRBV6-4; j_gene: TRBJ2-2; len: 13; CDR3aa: CARRAVNTGELFF
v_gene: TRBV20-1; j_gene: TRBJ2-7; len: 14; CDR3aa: CSAEIRDTSLEQYF
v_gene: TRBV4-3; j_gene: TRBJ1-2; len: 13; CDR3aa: CASSQPGLGGYTF
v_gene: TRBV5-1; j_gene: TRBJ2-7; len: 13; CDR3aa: CASSWGSSPEQYF
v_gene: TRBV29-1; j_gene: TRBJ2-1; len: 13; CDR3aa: CSVGQYSYNEQFF
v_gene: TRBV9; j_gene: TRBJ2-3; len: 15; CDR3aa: CASSVQGAGTDTQYF
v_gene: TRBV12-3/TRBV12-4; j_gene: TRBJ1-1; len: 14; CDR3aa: CASSLLQLNTEAFF
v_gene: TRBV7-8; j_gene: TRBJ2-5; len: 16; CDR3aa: CASSFLFKGPQETQYF
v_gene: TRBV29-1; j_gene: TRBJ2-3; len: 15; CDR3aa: CSHGRRGASTDTQYF
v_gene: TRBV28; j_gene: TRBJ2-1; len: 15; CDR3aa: CASSPTSAVGMEQFF
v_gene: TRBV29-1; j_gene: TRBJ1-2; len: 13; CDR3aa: CSVEYGGAKGYTF
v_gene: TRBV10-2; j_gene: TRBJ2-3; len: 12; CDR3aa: CASSESPDTQYF
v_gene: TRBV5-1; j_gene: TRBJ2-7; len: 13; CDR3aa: CASSLTDSYEQYF
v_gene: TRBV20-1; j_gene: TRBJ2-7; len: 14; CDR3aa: CSAAGTGSSYEQYF
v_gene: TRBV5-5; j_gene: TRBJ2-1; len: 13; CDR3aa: CASSQGLGGEQFF
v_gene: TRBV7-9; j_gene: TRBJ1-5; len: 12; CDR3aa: CASSLAYQPQHF
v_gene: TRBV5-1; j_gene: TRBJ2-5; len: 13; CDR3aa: CASSVQGRETQYF